Shown below are 4 T cell receptor beta chains from a single sample sequenced in a study of blood T cell repertoires in COVID-19. Assay: immunoSEQ multiplex PCR; the TCRdb copy retains only in-frame clones and omits some. The table shows some 65,000 clones, with over 75% occurring only once. What was sequenced was peripheral blood. These receptors were collected from a man of 80 years or more with acute or convalescent COVID-19.

V usage is TRBV6-5 and J usage is TRBJ1-1; TRBD1 aligns across 9 bases. The length of the CDR3 is 14 residues. V shed 5 bases, J shed 6 bases, and the junction held 7 bases outside the gene matches. Germline-derived CDR1 and CDR2 are MNHEY and SVGAGI. The CDR3 spells CASSRGDRVSEAFF. CDR3 in DNA: TGTGCCAGCAGTCGGGGGGACAGGGTCTCTGAAGCTTTCTTT.

This rearrangement joins TRBV30 to TRBJ2-7, with 9 bases aligning to TRBD1. Germline V CDR1 and CDR2: GTSNPN, SVGIG (reference sequence). The ends lost 4 bases at V and 5 bases at J; junction bases unmatched: 9. This CDR3 has 14 amino acids. CDR3 DNA: TGTGCCTGGACCCGGGGACAGGGTACCAACGAGCAGTACTTC. This translates into CAWTRGQGTNEQYF.

The V gene is TRBV7-2, the J gene TRBJ2-1; the match to TRBD2 covers 9 bases. V trimming: 1 base; J trimming: 4 bases; junction bases outside the gene matches: 2. Germline CDR1 SGHTA, CDR2 FQGNSA. The CDR3 runs 15 residues. In nucleotides, the CDR3 is TGTGCCAGCAGCTTAGGGGCGGGAGGGTACAATGAGCAGTTCTTC. Its translation: CASSLGAGGYNEQFF. The variable domain in full, completed from reference TRBV7-2 and TRBJ2-1, reads GAGVSQSPSNKVTEKGKDVELRCDPISGHTALYWYRQSLGQGLEFLIYFQGNSAPDKSGLPSDRFSAERTGGSVSTLTIQRTQQEDSAVYLCASSLGAGGYNEQFFGPGTRLTVL.

This clone was found a few times. The chain combines TRBV18 with TRBJ2-2; D is possibly TRBD2 (6 bases). The V end lost 1 base, the J end lost 7 bases, and 19 bases lay between the germline ends. The length of the CDR3 is 17 residues. Germline V gene data show CDR1 as KGHSH and CDR2 as LQKENI. The CDR3 spells CASSPRPGPLGGGELFF. As DNA, the CDR3 is TGTGCCAGCTCACCACGACCGGGACCCCTGGGAGGCGGGGAGCTGTTTTTT.